The clone carrying this T cell receptor (beta chain) was seen at least ten times. Antigen: not known. Germline V CDR1 and CDR2: DFQATT, SNEGSKA (reference sequence). Trimming took 6 bases from V and 6 from J, leaving 16 bases between them. CDR3 length: 13 residues. The data originate from a study of molecular identifiers for immune sequencing clone quantification. Findings and limits, study-wide: Clones that exceeded 20 RNA copies held over 97% of effector molecules, yet under 1% in naive cells.

Libraries of naive CD8 cells were prepared from around 20,000 to 1,000,000 sorted cells using 10%, 30% or 50% RNA. Using a CD8+CD4-CCR7+CD45RA+ phenotype, naive CD8 T cells were sorted. As previously described, bulk TCR libraries were made using listed TCR primers. MiXCR was run by TCRdb on the PCR reads, yielding one entry per CDR3 protein. The profile shows hundreds of thousands of distinct CDR3 sequences, 20% to 25% of them singletons. Sequences were obtained from naive CD8+ T cells from blood, with Jurkat cell RNA spiked in. Sample subset: FACS-sorted CD8+CD4-CCR7+CD45RA+ naive T cells. The TCR originated in a human donor in good health. Some libraries in this study had Jurkat cell RNA spiked in. The chain carries TRBV20-1 and TRBJ2-3; D remains unclear. The CDR3 nucleotides are TGCAGTGCACGCCCCCGACCGGCGGATACGCAGTATTTT. This encodes CSARPRPADTQYF.